The present T cell receptor (beta chain) was sequenced within a study of response to subunit inactivated influenza vaccine. Each CDR3 protein gets one entry after TCRdb re-called the RT-PCR reads with MiXCR. The sample contains about 620,000 distinct CDR3 sequences, about 11% of which appear only once. Study results and caveats: Few new T cells, the authors suggested, are recruited by each seasonal influenza vaccination.

This clonotype occurred a few times. Its antigen remains unknown. The sequenced sample was PBMCs from blood, obtained on the day of vaccination. The TCR comes from a man between 45 and 60 years old who received an inactivated influenza vaccine.

The CDR3 nucleotides are TGTGCCTCCTCAGGGGCAGGAGGCTACACCTTC. Translated: CASSGAGGYTF. This chain uses TRBV10-3 with TRBJ1-2; tentative D call: TRBD1 (6 bases). Germline CDR1 reads ENHRY; CDR2 reads SYGVKD. The CDR3 runs 11 residues. Trimming took off 11 bases at V and 8 bases at J, with 15 bases between the two ends.